The 21 T cell receptor beta chains in this list originate from one sample, sequenced in a study of response to subunit inactivated influenza vaccine. MiXCR, applied by TCRdb to the RT-PCR reads, yields one record per CDR3 protein. Found here are about 540,000 distinct CDR3 sequences, roughly a quarter of them singletons; the top ten hold around 2.8%. This sample was shared with a second study, whose subject was T cells expressing NK-cell markers. That report adds: 5'RACE template switching with UMIs generated TCR beta cDNA.

Sequencing used CD4+ T cells sorted from PBMCs, obtained 11 to 12 days after vaccination. The receptors stem from a man aged 50 or older who received an inactivated influenza vaccine.

The gene calls are TRBV7-6 and TRBJ1-4, with a weak D call TRBD1 (6 bases). CDR3 length: 20 residues. V lost 2 bases and J 1 base, leaving 23 bases between the germline ends. Germline values: CDR1 SGHVS, CDR2 FNYEAQ. Here the CDR3 DNA reads TGTGCCAGCAGCTTAAAGTCCCTCATCAGGGGCAAGGGAACTAATGAAAAACTGTTTTTT. Its protein product is CASSLKSLIRGKGTNEKLFF.

The chain is built from TRBV20-1 and TRBJ2-7; D is tentatively TRBD1 or TRBD2 (5 bases each). Germline V gene data show CDR1 as DFQATT and CDR2 as SNEGSKA (reference sequence). The CDR3 has 14 residues. V lost 5 bases to trimming and J lost 5 bases, with 19 bases between them. The CDR3, as DNA: TGCAGTGCTCCCGGGACGTCGAACATCAACGAGCAGTACTTC. The encoded protein is CSAPGTSNINEQYF.

The chain is built from TRBV24-1 and TRBJ2-5; D uncertain. This CDR3 spans 15 amino acids. V dropped 3 bases and J dropped 6 bases, with 16 bases sitting between them. Per germline, CDR1 KGHDR and CDR2 SFDVKD. CDR3 amino acids: CATSDLAPARKTQYF. CDR3 in DNA: TGTGCCACCAGTGATCTTGCTCCAGCTAGAAAGACCCAGTACTTC.

The gene calls are TRBV24-1 and TRBJ2-2, with 9 bases that match TRBD1. Per the germline V gene, CDR1 is KGHDR and CDR2 is SFDVKD. This CDR3 is 16 amino acids long. With 3 bases clipped from V and 7 bases from J, the junction kept 8 bases outside the gene matches. The DNA for the CDR3 is TGTGCCACCAGTGATATGGGGACAGGGAGAGGCGGGGAGCTGTTTTTT. It codes for CATSDMGTGRGGELFF.

This clonotype came up many times. The rearrangement uses TRBV7-2 and TRBJ1-4; 7 bases line up with TRBD1. The length of the CDR3 is 17 residues. Looked up from germline, CDR1 is SGHTA and CDR2 is FQGNSA. V shed 3 bases, J shed 0 bases, and the junction held 7 bases outside the gene matches. CDR3 in DNA: TGTGCCAGCAGCTTGGGACAGAGCTTCGCAACTAATGAAAAACTGTTTTTT. This encodes CASSLGQSFATNEKLFF.

This clonotype showed up just a few times. The CDR3 is CASRYPGRGPLHF. As DNA, the CDR3 is TGTGCCAGCAGATACCCCGGCCGGGGGCCCCTCCACTTT. The chain carries TRBV6-5 and TRBJ1-6; possibly TRBD1 for D (5 bases). Germline-derived CDR1 and CDR2 are MNHEY and SVGAGI. Trimming took 6 bases from V and 13 from J, leaving 16 bases between them. The CDR3 is 13 residues long.

The V and J genes are TRBV15 and TRBJ2-5, with 13 bases matching TRBD2. The CDR3 consists of 14 residues. Germline CDR1 is LNHNV and CDR2 is YYDKDF (reference sequence). Germline trimming cut 9 bases from V and 5 bases from J; bases unmatched to any gene: 6. CDR3 protein: CATLAGGPRETQYF. The CDR3 nucleotides are TGTGCCACACTAGCGGGAGGGCCCCGGGAGACCCAGTACTTC.

This clonotype was counted at least ten times. The chain uses TRBV7-2 and TRBJ1-5; D is uncertain. There are 12 residues in the CDR3. Germline V gene lookup returns CDR1 SGHTA and CDR2 FQGNSA. Deletions cut 5 bases from V and 6 bases from J, with 8 bases between. The CDR3 is CASSLLGQPQHF. The DNA for the CDR3 is TGTGCCAGCAGCCTTTTAGGTCAGCCCCAGCATTTT.

This clonotype was seen a handful of times. This chain connects TRBV28 to TRBJ2-1, with TRBD2 matching 7 bases. V shed 5 bases and J 3 bases; nucleotides not matched to a gene: 7. Germline CDR1 reads MDHEN; CDR2 reads SYDVKM. The CDR3 is made up of 15 amino acids. CDR3 bases: TGTGCCAGCAGTCCAAGCGGGATGTACTACAATGAGCAGTTCTTC. It is translated as CASSPSGMYYNEQFF.

The chain uses TRBV20-1 and TRBJ2-7; tentatively, D is TRBD1 (6 bases). CDR3 length: 13 residues. V lost 7 bases and J lost 5, with 18 bases in between. Germline CDR1 and CDR2: DFQATT and SNEGSKA (reference sequence). CDR3 amino acids: CSGKQGLLDEQYF. The DNA of the CDR3 is TGCAGTGGCAAACAGGGTTTGTTGGACGAGCAGTACTTC.

The chain couples TRBV29-1 to TRBJ2-2; no clear D gene. The CDR3 spans 12 residues. V dropped 7 bases and J dropped 7 bases, with 13 bases sitting between them. Germline CDR1 and CDR2: SQVTM and ANQGSEA. The DNA of the CDR3 is TGCAGCGCTTTGGACCCTGGCGGGGAGCTGTTTTTT. It encodes CSALDPGGELFF.

In this sample, this clonotype turned up a few times. This chain connects TRBV29-1 to TRBJ2-3; no definite D call. Germline V lookup: CDR1 SQVTM, CDR2 ANQGSEA. The length of the CDR3 is 13 residues. The ends were cut back, 7 bases at V and 2 bases at J, with 13 bases in the middle. The CDR3 DNA is TGCAGCGCTGGTCGGCAAAACACAGATACGCAGTATTTT. It codes for CSAGRQNTDTQYF.

Ten or more counts support this clonotype. The chain is built from TRBV5-1 and TRBJ2-7; D remains unclear. Germline loops: CDR1 SGHRS, CDR2 YFSETQ. Trimming took 1 base from V and 5 from J, leaving 10 bases between them. The CDR3 has 13 residues. The CDR3 spells CASSLTFSDEQYF. The CDR3 region has the DNA TGCGCCAGCAGCTTGACATTCTCGGACGAGCAGTACTTC. The full variable domain, its missing parts supplied by reference TRBV5-1 and TRBJ2-7, is KAGVTQTPRYLIKTRGQQVTLSCSPISGHRSVSWYQQTPGQGLQFLFEYFSETQRNKGNFPGRFSGRQFSNSRSEMNVSTLELGDSALYLCASSLTFSDEQYFGPGTRLTVT.

This clonotype was seen at least ten times. The chain links TRBV5-1 to TRBJ1-2, with 7 bases aligning to TRBD1. The CDR3 consists of 16 residues. Germline V gene data show CDR1 as SGHRS and CDR2 as YFSETQ. Unmatched junction bases numbered 9, after V lost 4 bases and J lost 0 bases. CDR3 nucleotide sequence: TGCGCCAGCAGCCCCGGGACAGCCTCTACTAACTATGGCTACACCTTC. It is translated as CASSPGTASTNYGYTF.

This clonotype was counted a few times. The CDR3 nucleotides read TGTGCCATCAGTGATAGGGGGCGCAGCAATCAGCCCCAGCATTTT. The encoded protein is CAISDRGRSNQPQHF. The rearrangement joins TRBV10-3 to TRBJ1-5, with 7 positions matching TRBD1. V was clipped by 3 bases and J by 1 base; unmatched bases: 3. The CDR3 contains 15 residues. Germline V gives CDR1 ENHRY, CDR2 SYGVKD.

The V and J genes are TRBV30 and TRBJ1-5; a possible D gene is TRBD1 (5 bases). This CDR3 comprises 13 residues. The V end was cut by 0 bases, the J end by 5 bases, with 8 bases between. CDR1 GTSNPN and CDR2 SVGIG come from the germline V gene (reference sequence). CDR3 loop: CAWSVSGYQPQHF. The CDR3 nucleotides are TGTGCCTGGAGTGTATCAGGGTATCAGCCCCAGCATTTT.

Note on this clonotype: As the CDR3 is not closed by the conserved phenylalanine or tryptophan, this likely results from a read error. The DNA is left out, because the CDR3 cannot be placed on it with certainty; the CDR3 is given as TCRdb lists it. This rearrangement joins TRBV3-1 to TRBJ2-1; TRBD1 is taken as the D call from the table, unchecked against the DNA. The CDR3 is 12 residues long, counting both termini. CDR1 is LGHDT and CDR2 is YNNKEL in the germline V gene (reference sequence). CDR3 region: CASRPAWAAQGV.

The table lists this clonotype with a few counts. J is TRBJ2-5 and V is TRBV5-6; possible D gene TRBD1, 5 bases. Trimming took 0 bases from V and 1 from J, leaving 7 bases between them. This CDR3 has 14 residues. Germline V gene sequence: CDR1 SGHDT, CDR2 YYEEEE. For the CDR3, the DNA is TGTGCCAGCAGCTTGGCAGACAGCCAAGAGACCCAGTACTTC. It translates to CASSLADSQETQYF.

The chain is built from TRBV4-2 and TRBJ1-4; D unclear. V lost 4 bases and J lost 7, with 10 bases in between. Germline V gene lookup returns CDR1 LGHNA and CDR2 YNFKEQ. The CDR3 contains 13 residues. CDR3 DNA sequence: TGTGCCAGCAGCCGACACGATTCTGAAAAACTGTTTTTT. This translates into CASSRHDSEKLFF.

This clonotype has a handful of counts. This chain links TRBV20-1 with TRBJ2-4; a possible D gene is TRBD2 (6 bases). CDR3 size: 14 residues. Germline lookup yields CDR1 DFQATT and CDR2 SNEGSKA (reference sequence). Trimming took off 5 bases at V and 6 bases at J, with 17 bases between the two ends. Written as DNA, the CDR3 is TGCAGTGCTCCCCTGCGGGAACGGGGAAACATTCAGTACTTC. This translates into CSAPLRERGNIQYF.

The chain links TRBV7-9 to TRBJ1-2; D perhaps matches TRBD1 (5 bases). CDR3 length: 14 residues. The V and J ends lost 5 bases and 8 bases respectively, with 18 bases between them. Germline V gene lookup returns CDR1 SEHNR and CDR2 FQNEAQ (reference sequence). This chain's CDR3 is CASSQPGAIAGYTF. For the CDR3, the DNA is TGTGCCAGCAGCCAACCCGGGGCCATAGCCGGCTACACCTTC.